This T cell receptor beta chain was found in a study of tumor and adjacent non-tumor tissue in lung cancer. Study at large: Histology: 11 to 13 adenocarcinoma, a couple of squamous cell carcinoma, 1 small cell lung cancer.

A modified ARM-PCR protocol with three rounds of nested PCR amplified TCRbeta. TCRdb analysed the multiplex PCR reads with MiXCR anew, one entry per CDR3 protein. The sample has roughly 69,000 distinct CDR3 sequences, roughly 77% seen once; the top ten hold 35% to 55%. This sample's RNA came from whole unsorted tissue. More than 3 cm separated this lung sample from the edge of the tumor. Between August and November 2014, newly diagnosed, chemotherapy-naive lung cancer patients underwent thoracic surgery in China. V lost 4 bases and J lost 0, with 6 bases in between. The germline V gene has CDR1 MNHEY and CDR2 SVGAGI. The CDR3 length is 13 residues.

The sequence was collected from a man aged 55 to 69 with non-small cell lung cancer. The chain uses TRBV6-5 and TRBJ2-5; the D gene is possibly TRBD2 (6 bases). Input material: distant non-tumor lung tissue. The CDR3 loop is CASSSSDQETQYF. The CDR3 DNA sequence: TGTGCCAGCAGTTCTAGCGACCAAGAGACCCAGTACTTC.